These 18 T cell receptor beta chains were sequenced from one sample in a study of graft-versus-host responses after intestinal transplantation. Repertoires were generated with immunoSEQ multiplex PCR, while TCRdb's copy carries only in-frame clones and drops some. The table has approximately 78,000 clones, more than 75% seen once; the top ten hold about 8%. These TCRs are of unknown antigen specificity. The source material was unstimulated CD8+ T cells sorted from spleen or lymph node cells, sampled before transplant. These receptors were collected from a human donor who was the organ donor for an intestinal transplant.

The rearrangement links TRBV5-1 to TRBJ2-7, with D perhaps matching TRBD2 (5 bases). CDR3 size: 16 residues. CDR1 SGHRS and CDR2 YFSETQ come from the germline V gene. The V end was cut by 4 bases, the J end by 7 bases, with 24 bases between. DNA for the CDR3: TGCGCCAGCAGCAGGACGTCGTCAGGAGGTATTTTAGAGCAGTACTTC. Its translation is CASSRTSSGGILEQYF.

Here the CDR3 DNA reads TGTGCCAGCTCACCCCGGACGGGTAGCAATCAGCCCCAGCATTTT. This codes for CASSPRTGSNQPQHF. The genes are TRBV18 and TRBJ1-5; D is undetermined. V was shortened by 3 bases and J by 0 bases, with 9 bases between the two germline ends. In germline, CDR1 is KGHSH, CDR2 LQKENI. This CDR3 is 15 amino acids long.

The J gene is TRBJ2-2, the V gene TRBV19, with TRBD1 identical over 9 bases. CDR1 is LNHDA, CDR2 SQIVND, per germline (reference sequence). The CDR3 consists of 18 residues. Trimming at V came to 5 bases and at J to 4 bases, leaving 14 bases not matched to a gene. This chain's CDR3 is CASSDIIRDRVATGELFF. The CDR3 DNA sequence: TGTGCCAGTAGTGACATCATACGGGACAGGGTCGCCACCGGGGAGCTGTTTTTT. Using reference TRBV19 and TRBJ2-2 for the parts outside the CDR3, the full variable domain is DGGITQSPKYLFRKEGQNVTLSCEQNLNHDAMYWYRQDPGQGLRLIYYSQIVNDFQKGDIAEGYSVSREKKESFPLTVTSAQKNPTAFYLCASSDIIRDRVATGELFFGEGSRLTVL.

V usage is TRBV28 and J usage is TRBJ2-7; D is unresolved. CDR3 size: 11 residues. Looked up from germline, CDR1 is MDHEN and CDR2 is SYDVKM. The V and J ends lost 5 bases and 4 bases respectively, with 6 bases between them. The CDR3 sequence is CASSLIYEQYF. Here the CDR3 DNA reads TGTGCCAGCAGTCTGATATACGAGCAGTACTTC.

The V and J genes are TRBV11-2 and TRBJ2-7; 7 bases are a match to TRBD1. The germline V gene has CDR1 SGHAT and CDR2 FQNNGV. This CDR3 has 13 amino acids. Trimming took 3 bases from V and 3 from J; bases not matched to a gene: 2. CDR3 amino acids: CASSFWTGYEQYF. The DNA for the CDR3 is TGTGCCAGCAGCTTTTGGACAGGCTACGAGCAGTACTTC.

The V gene is TRBV6-1, the J gene TRBJ2-5; 7 positions agree with TRBD1. The J call may be mistaken, given a closer DNA end match to TRBJ2-7. Germline V CDR1 and CDR2: MNHNS, SASEGT. The CDR3 extends over 13 amino acids. The chain's CDR3 is CASWDRLSYEQYF. In DNA, the CDR3 is TGTGCCAGCTGGGACAGACTCTCCTACGAGCAGTACTTC.

The rearrangement joins TRBV6-1 to TRBJ1-6, with 7 bases identical to TRBD1. The CDR3 consists of 15 residues. Germline V CDR1 and CDR2: MNHNS, SASEGT. V trimming: 5 bases; J trimming: 6 bases; junction bases outside the gene matches: 7. DNA of the CDR3: TGTGCCAGCAGTCTAAGACACAGGGGTAATTCACCCCTCCACTTT. Its protein is CASSLRHRGNSPLHF.

This clone was seen a few times. The chain combines TRBV7-9 with TRBJ1-5; D gene uncertain. The ends were cut back, 5 bases at V and 5 bases at J, with 13 bases in the middle. CDR3 length: 14 residues. Germline CDR1 is SEHNR and CDR2 is FQNEAQ (reference sequence). The CDR3, as DNA: TGTGCCAGCAGCGTGGGCCCGAGGGATCAGCCCCAGCATTTT. It yields the protein CASSVGPRDQPQHF.

The rearrangement uses TRBV30 and TRBJ1-1; the D gene is possibly TRBD1 (6 bases). The CDR3 is 13 amino acids. V gave up 0 bases and J gave up 4 bases, with 9 bases separating them. Germline CDR1 and CDR2: GTSNPN and SVGIG (reference sequence). The CDR3 here is CAWSVGGGTEAFF. The CDR3 DNA follows: TGTGCCTGGAGTGTAGGGGGTGGCACTGAAGCTTTCTTT.

The V gene is TRBV10-2, the J gene TRBJ2-1; D might be TRBD1 or TRBD2, each matching 7 bases. This CDR3 comprises 17 residues. V lost 2 bases to trimming and J lost 2 bases, with 16 bases between them. Per the germline V gene, CDR1 is WSHSY and CDR2 is SAAADI. The chain's CDR3 is CASSEPKGAGAYNEQFF. DNA of the CDR3: TGCGCCAGCAGTGAGCCGAAGGGGGCGGGGGCCTACAATGAGCAGTTCTTC.

Only one count was recorded for this clone. The chain carries TRBV6-1 and TRBJ1-5; 9 bases match TRBD1. Germline V gene lookup returns CDR1 MNHNS and CDR2 SASEGT. V shed 1 base and J 7 bases; nucleotides not matched to a gene: 5. This CDR3 has 15 amino acids. The CDR3 coding sequence is TGTGCCAGCAGTGAAGACAGGGGGCATCAACAGCCCCAGCATTTT. It codes for CASSEDRGHQQPQHF.

J is TRBJ2-2 and V is TRBV7-2; 12 positions agree with TRBD2. This CDR3 region has 15 residues. CDR1 is SGHTA, CDR2 FQGNSA, per germline. Unmatched junction bases numbered 2, after V lost 3 bases and J lost 6 bases. The CDR3 region is CASSLTSGGSGELFF. DNA of the CDR3: TGTGCCAGCAGCTTGACTAGCGGGGGCTCCGGGGAGCTGTTTTTT.

The genes are TRBV27 and TRBJ2-3, with D unresolved. CDR1 and CDR2 from the germline V gene are MNHEY and SMNVEV (reference sequence). The CDR3 runs 14 residues. V was trimmed by 3 bases and J by 2 bases, leaving 9 bases between them. Here the CDR3 reads CASSFNIPTDTQYF. The CDR3 DNA reads as TGTGCCAGCAGTTTTAATATTCCCACAGATACGCAGTATTTT.

This clone showed up just a few times. This same CDR3 is encoded by further DNA sequences in the sample. This chain connects TRBV9 to TRBJ2-2; the D is unclear. V lost 2 bases, J lost 5 bases, and 4 bases lay in between. Germline values: CDR1 SGDLS, CDR2 YYNGEE. This CDR3 has 12 amino acids. The CDR3 DNA reads as TGTGCCAGCAGCGTCAGAACCGGGGAGCTGTTTTTT. This encodes CASSVRTGELFF.

This rearrangement joins TRBV7-8 to TRBJ2-5; perhaps D is TRBD1 or TRBD2 (5 bases each). The J call is doubtful: the DNA matches TRBJ2-7 better. Germline V gene lookup returns CDR1 SGHVS and CDR2 FQNEAQ. The CDR3 sequence is 16 residues long. The CDR3: CASSPEGRGTIFEQYF. DNA for the CDR3: TGTGCCAGCAGCCCAGAAGGCCGGGGCACCATTTTCGAGCAGTACTTC.

The chain recombines TRBV6-1 with TRBJ2-7, with TRBD1 matching over 12 bases. Germline CDR1 and CDR2: MNHNS and SASEGT. Trimming removed 6 bases from V and 2 bases from J; junction bases left unmatched: 5. The CDR3 runs 15 residues. The CDR3 bases are TGTGCCAGCAGCCTGGGACAGGGGGCCCCCTACGAGCAGTACTTC. Translation gives CASSLGQGAPYEQYF.

The V call is TRBV6-1, the J call TRBJ2-7; D is ambiguous. V lost 5 bases to trimming and J lost 5 bases, with 13 bases between them. The germline CDR1 and CDR2 sequences are MNHNS and SASEGT. The CDR3 runs to 13 residues. The CDR3 is CASSYSTVDEQYF. The CDR3 nucleotides are TGTGCCAGCAGTTATTCGACCGTGGACGAGCAGTACTTC.

This chain uses TRBV7-2 with TRBJ1-1; perhaps TRBD1 as D (5 bases). CDR1 is SGHTA, CDR2 FQGNSA, per germline. V was trimmed by 3 bases and J by 1 base, leaving 9 bases between them. The CDR3 sequence is 14 residues long. CDR3 amino acids: CASSFGTANTEAFF. The CDR3 DNA is TGTGCCAGCAGCTTCGGGACCGCGAACACTGAAGCTTTCTTT.